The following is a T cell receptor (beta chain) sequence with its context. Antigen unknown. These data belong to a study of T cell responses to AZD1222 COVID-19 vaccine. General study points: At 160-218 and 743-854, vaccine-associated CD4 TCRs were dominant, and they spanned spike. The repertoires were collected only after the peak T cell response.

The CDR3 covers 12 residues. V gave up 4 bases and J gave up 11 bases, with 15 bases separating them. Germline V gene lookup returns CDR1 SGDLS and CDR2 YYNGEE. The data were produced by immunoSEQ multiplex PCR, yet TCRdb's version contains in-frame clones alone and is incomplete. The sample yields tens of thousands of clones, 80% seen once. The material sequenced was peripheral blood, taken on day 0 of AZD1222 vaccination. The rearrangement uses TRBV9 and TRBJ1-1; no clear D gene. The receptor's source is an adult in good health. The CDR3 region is CASSRGKGWAFF. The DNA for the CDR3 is TGTGCCAGCAGCCGGGGTAAGGGATGGGCTTTCTTT.